This paragraph covers one TCR beta chain sequence. Germline loops: CDR1 SNHLY, CDR2 FYNNEI. This CDR3 is 15 amino acids long. The trim removed 7 bases at V and 2 bases at J, leaving 10 bases unmatched. The sample is drawn from a study of blood T cell repertoires in COVID-19. Overall study context: COVID-19 samples collected from the United States, Italy and Spain covered acute and convalescent phases. T cells, B-cell-depleted T cells, or PBMCs provided the cDNA or gDNA that served as material.

The authors' processing: Using reference gene primer amplification, nucleated cell counts were estimated. The assay was immunoSEQ multiplex PCR, and TCRdb's table has in-frame clones only and misses some. V, J and clone size derive from that table, while D and trimming were established from the DNA sequence. The sample has more than 200,000 clones; around 83% are singletons. The V and J genes are TRBV2 and TRBJ2-5, with TRBD1 matching over 7 bases. The clonotype was recovered from a woman in her forties or fifties with acute or convalescent COVID-19. Sequenced sample: peripheral blood. DNA of the CDR3: TGTGCCAGCAAAAGGGGGCCGGGTTTACAAGAGACCCAGTACTTC. It yields the protein CASKRGPGLQETQYF.